This T cell receptor beta chain was observed in a study of cytomegalovirus exposure and HLA in healthy donors. Regarding the study as a whole: Donors belonging to an Asian-associated ancestry cluster reportedly showed fewer N-insertions in productive TCRs than the approximately 670-donor mean, according to what a later analysis found. Usually a TCR sequence was rare, but some public TCRs were found in many donors.

The table lists this clone with a few counts. Its antigen remains unidentified. The CDR3 is made up of 13 amino acids. Germline V gene lookup returns CDR1 SNHLY and CDR2 FYNNEI. V lost 4 bases, J lost 2 bases, and 8 bases lay in between. The study ran its PCR with 60 Vbeta and 13 Jbeta primers. Here immunoSEQ multiplex PCR was the method, and the copy in TCRdb shows in-frame clones only, minus some. This sample has almost 65,000 clones; under 80% occur once, and the top ten carry roughly 5.1%. The chain uses TRBV2 and TRBJ2-5, with D hard to call. The sample comprised PBMCs. The receptor was isolated from a male donor in good health and CMV-seropositive. For the CDR3, the DNA is TGTGCCAGCAGTGTTCGTGTACAAGAGACCCAGTACTTC. This encodes CASSVRVQETQYF. The full variable domain, with the rest looked up from reference TRBV2 and TRBJ2-5, is EPEVTQTPSHQVTQMGQEVILRCVPISNHLYFYWYRQILGQKVEFLVSFYNNEISEKSEIFDDQFSVERPDGSNFTLKIRSTKLEDSAMYFCASSVRVQETQYFGPGTRLLVL.